The clone carrying this TCR beta chain was seen just once. The source of the sample is a study of blood T cell repertoires in COVID-19. Study summary: In each case, the material was cDNA or gDNA derived from T cells, B-cell-depleted T cells, or PBMCs.

Here immunoSEQ multiplex PCR was the method, and the copy in TCRdb shows in-frame clones only, minus some. The sample has 180,000 or so clones, more than 65% seen once. Germline V gene lookup returns CDR1 SGHTA and CDR2 FQGNSA. The CDR3 has 13 residues. Trimming cost V 3 bases and J 4 bases, with 9 bases left between them. Sequenced: PBMCs or T cells enriched from blood (not recorded which). This receptor was taken from a man aged 45-65 years who had recovered from COVID-19. The chain employs TRBV7-2 and TRBJ1-1; D remains unclear. The CDR3 bases are TGTGCCAGCAGCTTTTCACAGCCCACTGAAGCTTTCTTT. Its translation is CASSFSQPTEAFF.